This T cell receptor beta chain was found in a study of metastatic and nonmetastatic thyroid tumors. Background on the study: Malignant thyroid and benign thyroid patients provided blood and tumor or nodule tissue whose repertoires were compared.

Authors' analysis steps: Building a distant-metastasis classifier for papillary thyroid cancer drew on CDR3 differences across clinicopathological groups. MiXCR reprocessed the PCR reads for TCRdb. Here the V and J calls rest on TCRdb's processing, not on the authors' analysis. Of just over 20,000 clones in the sample, just over 35% were seen once. This clone turned up a few times. Its antigen is not known. Findings of the study overall: In both blood and tumor samples, TCR beta diversity was reported significantly higher for malignant than benign nodules.

There were no patients who had received any treatment before thyroid surgery. This CDR3 is 14 amino acids long. With V trimmed by 6 bases and J by 6 bases, 8 bases remained unmatched. The rearrangement links TRBV12-3 or TRBV12-4 to TRBJ1-5, with 7 bases identical to TRBD1. Sample: tumor tissue. This sequence was found in a female donor with papillary thyroid cancer or a benign thyroid nodule (not recorded which). Some clones in this sample may be carry-over from other donors' samples. CDR3 residues: CASSTTGNGQPQHF. CDR3 DNA sequence: TGTGCCAGCAGCACGACAGGGAACGGTCAGCCCCAGCATTTT.